The source of this T cell receptor beta chain is a study of shared clonotypes between healthy human individuals. For the study at large: Donors were a couple of women and a few men aged 18 to 49.

Healthy HIV-negative adults without recent acute infections or vaccinations served as donors. There are a few counts of this clone. The assay used deep level. For unsorted PBMC, roughly 270 ng DNA per replicate equaled approximately 30,000 T cell genomes. This table comes from immunoSEQ multiplex PCR, and its TCRdb copy is limited to in-frame clones, with some not included. The sample carries fewer than 650,000 clones, around 80% recorded once. The ends were cut back, 0 bases at V and 7 bases at J, with 1 base in the middle. The germline gives CDR1 WSHSY, CDR2 SAAADI. This CDR3 contains 11 residues. This sequence originates from a woman aged 40 to 50 in good health. Some clones in this sample may be carry-over from other donors' samples. The J gene is TRBJ2-1, the V gene TRBV10-2; no firm D call. The sample was PBMCs. The CDR3 DNA is TGCGCCAGCAGTGAGTCAAATGAGCAGTTCTTC. Translated: CASSESNEQFF.